The rows below give T cell receptor beta chains drawn from one sample of a study of blood T cells in healthy people across ages. TCRdb ran MiXCR on the 5' RACE reads and lists one entry per CDR3 protein. The sample yields roughly 680,000 distinct CDR3 sequences, 52% seen once. The sample was blood. These TCRs come from a woman aged 80 or older in good health. The CDR3 runs from the conserved cysteine through the conserved F or W. A D gene is named only where the DNA matches it firmly. Size values are once, few and many counts, or a class for expanded clones, and some rows have none.

>TRBV20-1|few|-|TRBJ2-1
CSAPIPSGLTEQFF
TGCAGTGCCCCTATCCCCAGCGGGCTGACGGAGCAGTTCTTC
>TRBV12-3/TRBV12-4|-|-|TRBJ2-1
CASRGLKGDEQFF
TGTGCCAGCCGAGGGCTTAAAGGGGATGAGCAGTTCTTC
>TRBV28|once|-|TRBJ1-3
CASSLTPSSGNTIYF
TGTGCCAGCAGTCTAACCCCCAGCTCTGGAAACACCATATATTTT
>TRBV12-3/TRBV12-4|few|-|TRBJ2-7
CASSLAQYEQYF
TGTGCCAGCAGTTTAGCCCAATACGAGCAGTACTTC
>TRBV5-1|few|-|TRBJ1-1
CASSPNGGGLEAFF
TGCGCCAGCAGCCCTAATGGGGGGGGACTCGAAGCTTTCTTT
>TRBV29-1|-|TRBD1|TRBJ1-2
CSVEWDSHGYTF
TGCAGCGTTGAATGGGACAGCCATGGCTACACCTTC
>TRBV7-2|few|TRBD2|TRBJ2-5
CASSWGLAGGQTQYF
TGTGCCAGCAGCTGGGGACTAGCGGGAGGCCAGACCCAGTACTTC
>TRBV3-1|-|TRBD1|TRBJ1-2
CASSQDLTGIAYGYTF
TGTGCCAGCAGCCAAGATCTGACAGGGATCGCCTATGGCTACACCTTC
>TRBV20-1|-|-|TRBJ2-6
CSVSLGANVLTF
TGCAGTGTCTCGTTAGGGGCCAACGTCCTGACTTTC
>TRBV7-3|many|-|TRBJ2-1
CASGIKGGNEQFF
TGTGCCAGCGGCATAAAGGGGGGCAATGAGCAGTTCTTC
>TRBV20-1|many|-|TRBJ2-3
CSASPFPPGASTDTQYF
TGCAGTGCTAGTCCCTTCCCCCCGGGGGCGAGCACAGATACGCAGTATTTT
>TRBV28|-|-|TRBJ2-7
CASSPHRASYNEQYF
TGTGCCAGCAGTCCCCACAGGGCTTCCTACAATGAGCAGTACTTC
>TRBV11-2|few|-|TRBJ2-5
CASSLGSAPEGEQYF
TGTGCCAGCAGCTTAGGAAGCGCTCCAGAGGGTGAGCAGTACTTC
>TRBV2|few|-|TRBJ2-3
CASAPPGPPTDTQYF
TGTGCCAGCGCCCCCCCAGGCCCTCCGACAGATACGCAGTATTTT
>TRBV12-3/TRBV12-4|many|TRBD1|TRBJ2-3
CASSSTGLGDTQYF
TGTGCCAGCAGTTCGACAGGGTTAGGCGATACGCAGTATTTT
>TRBV20-1|many|-|TRBJ2-5
CSAPSGVGETQYF
TGCAGTGCTCCTTCAGGGGTTGGAGAGACCCAGTACTTC
>TRBV5-1|-|TRBD1|TRBJ2-4
CASSTGGGENIQYF
TGCGCCAGCAGCACAGGGGGCGGCGAAAACATTCAGTACTTC